Shown below are 13 T cell receptor beta chains from a single sample sequenced in a study of T cells in Graves' hyperthyroidism and ophthalmopathy. Amplified regions were TCR beta CDR3 sequences from RNA transcripts. The primer set for the first-round RT-PCR of the TCR CDR3 was HTBI. TCRdb recomputed calls from the multiplex PCR reads with MiXCR, one row per CDR3 protein. The data hold 450,000 to 650,000 distinct CDR3 sequences, with about 15% observed a single time. The sequenced material came from blood. These receptors were obtained from a woman aged 18-29 years with Graves' ophthalmopathy.

This clonotype was seen ten or more times. CDR3 sequence reads: CASSRSGQGNYEQYF. The CDR3 DNA reads TGTGCCAGCAGCCGCTCGGGACAGGGGAACTACGAGCAGTACTTC. This rearrangement joins TRBV7-2 to TRBJ2-7; 10 bases are a match to TRBD1. CDR1 SGHTA and CDR2 FQGNSA come from the germline V gene. This CDR3 comprises 15 residues. Trimming removed 5 bases from V and 3 bases from J; junction bases left unmatched: 7. Variable domain in full (rest from reference TRBV7-2 and TRBJ2-7): GAGVSQSPSNKVTEKGKDVELRCDPISGHTALYWYRQSLGQGLEFLIYFQGNSAPDKSGLPSDRFSAERTGGSVSTLTIQRTQQEDSAVYLCASSRSGQGNYEQYFGPGTRLTVT.

This clonotype came up many times. V and J are TRBV3-1 and TRBJ1-3, with 7 bases that match TRBD1. Trimming cost V 4 bases and J 0 bases; bases outside gene matches: 3. Germline loops: CDR1 LGHDT, CDR2 YNNKEL (reference sequence). The CDR3 is made up of 15 amino acids. The CDR3 DNA follows: TGTGCCAGCAGCCGGGGGACAGACTCTGGAAACACCATATATTTT. The encoded protein is CASSRGTDSGNTIYF.

This clonotype was observed at least ten times. The J gene is TRBJ2-3, the V gene TRBV11-3; perhaps TRBD2 as D (5 bases). This CDR3 is 14 amino acids long. Trimming stripped 5 bases from V and 3 bases from J, with 12 bases between. The germline V gene encodes CDR1 SGHNT and CDR2 YENEEA. The DNA of the CDR3 is TGTGCCAGCAGCGAGGGTCGGTTGACAGATACGCAGTATTTT. It translates to CASSEGRLTDTQYF.

There are many counts of this clonotype. The chain is built from TRBV7-2 and TRBJ2-7; 10 nucleotides line up with TRBD1. V lost 2 bases and J lost 3; bases outside the gene matches: 4. The CDR3 is made up of 15 amino acids. Germline values: CDR1 SGHTA, CDR2 FQGNSA. The CDR3 region is CASSLSGQGNYEQYF. For the CDR3, the DNA is TGTGCCAGCAGCTTATCGGGACAGGGGAACTACGAGCAGTACTTC.

V and J are TRBV3-1 and TRBJ1-1; TRBD1 might be the D (6 bases). From germline, CDR1 is LGHDT and CDR2 YNNKEL (reference sequence). The V end lost 4 bases, the J end lost 4 bases, and 13 bases lay between the germline ends. The CDR3 loop spans 14 amino acids. The DNA for the CDR3 is TGTGCCAGCAGCCCACAGGGTTGGGTCACTGAAGCTTTCTTT. Amino acid sequence: CASSPQGWVTEAFF.

The chain has TRBV4-1 and TRBJ1-1; no clear D. The CDR3 totals 13 residues. V was cut by 4 bases and J by 7 bases, with 13 bases left in between. The germline V gene has CDR1 MGHRA and CDR2 YSYEKL. The CDR3 nucleotides are TGCGCCAGCAGCCGAAGGAAAACAGATGAAGCTTTCTTT. Translation gives CASSRRKTDEAFF.

This clonotype came up many times. The rearrangement joins TRBV6-6 to TRBJ1-2, with D perhaps TRBD1 (6 bases). CDR3 length equals 17 residues. V was trimmed by 0 bases and J by 7 bases, leaving 21 bases between them. The germline V gene has CDR1 MNHNY and CDR2 SVGAGI (reference sequence). Here the CDR3 reads CASSYSKAGYRDSGYTF. The CDR3 nucleotides read TGTGCCAGCAGTTACTCCAAAGCCGGGTACAGGGATTCTGGCTACACCTTC.

CDR3: CATSDWKANTGELFF. The DNA of the CDR3 is TGTGCCACCAGTGATTGGAAAGCGAACACCGGGGAGCTGTTTTTT. This chain uses TRBV24-1 with TRBJ2-2; D remains ambiguous. Germline CDR1 KGHDR, CDR2 SFDVKD. The CDR3 is 15 residues long. Trimming pared 2 bases from V and 0 bases from J, leaving 6 bases between.

This clonotype has a single count. The CDR3 DNA reads as TGCGCCAGCAGCTTGGGCCCCTCGGGGGCTGGGTACAATGAGCAGTTCTTC. Its translation is CASSLGPSGAGYNEQFF. The gene calls are TRBV5-1 and TRBJ2-1; D is tentatively TRBD1 or TRBD2 (6 bases each). Germline assignment: CDR1 SGHRS and CDR2 YFSETQ. The ends were cut back, 0 bases at V and 4 bases at J, with 17 bases in the middle. This CDR3 is built from 17 residues.

This clonotype has at least ten counts. V gene TRBV5-1 combines with J gene TRBJ1-2, with D possibly being TRBD1 (5 bases). V lost 5 bases and J 2 bases, leaving 10 bases between the germline ends. Per the germline V gene, CDR1 is SGHRS and CDR2 is YFSETQ. CDR3 size: 13 residues. CDR3 protein: CASRRDANYGYTF. The CDR3 region has the DNA TGCGCCAGCAGAAGGGACGCCAACTATGGCTACACCTTC.

This clonotype was recorded at least ten times. The V gene is TRBV5-8, the J gene TRBJ1-1; D is perhaps TRBD1 (6 bases). This CDR3 is built from 14 residues. V was pared by 5 bases and J by 0 bases, with 11 bases between. Germline CDR1 and CDR2: SGHTS and YDEGEE. CDR3 protein: CASRPDRMNTEAFF. CDR3 coding DNA: TGTGCCAGCAGACCGGACAGAATGAACACTGAAGCTTTCTTT.

V gene TRBV6-2 or TRBV6-3 combines with J gene TRBJ1-4; 7 nucleotides line up with TRBD1. J was trimmed by 8 bases and V by 7 bases; bases with no gene match: 4. The germline CDR1 and CDR2 sequences are MNHEY and SVGEGT. The CDR3 is made up of 12 amino acids. The CDR3 sequence: CASNRGGEKLFF. Here the CDR3 DNA reads TGTGCCAGCAACAGGGGTGGGGAAAAACTGTTTTTT.

The V gene is TRBV7-3, the J gene TRBJ2-5, with 10 bases that match TRBD1. From germline, CDR1 is SGHTA and CDR2 FQGTGA. This CDR3 region has 14 residues. V trimming: 6 bases; J trimming: 5 bases; junction bases outside the gene matches: 6. CDR3 amino acids: CASRTGGVGETQYF. Here the CDR3 DNA reads TGTGCCAGCAGGACAGGGGGCGTAGGGGAGACCCAGTACTTC.